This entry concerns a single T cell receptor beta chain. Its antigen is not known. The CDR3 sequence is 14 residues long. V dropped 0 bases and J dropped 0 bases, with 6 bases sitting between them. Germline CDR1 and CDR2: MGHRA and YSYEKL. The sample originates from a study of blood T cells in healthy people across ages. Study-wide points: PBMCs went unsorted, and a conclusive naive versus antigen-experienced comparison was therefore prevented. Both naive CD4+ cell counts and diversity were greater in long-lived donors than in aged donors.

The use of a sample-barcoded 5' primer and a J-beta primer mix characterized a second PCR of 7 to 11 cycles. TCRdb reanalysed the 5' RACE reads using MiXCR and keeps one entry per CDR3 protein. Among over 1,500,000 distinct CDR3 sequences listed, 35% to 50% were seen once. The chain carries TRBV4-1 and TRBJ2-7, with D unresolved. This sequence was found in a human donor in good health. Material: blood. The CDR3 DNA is TGCGCCAGCAGCCAAGAACCACTCTCCTACGAGCAGTACTTC. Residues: CASSQEPLSYEQYF.